This entry concerns a single T cell receptor beta chain. This sample is part of a study of blood T cell repertoires in COVID-19. Study details: Sites across the United States, Italy and Spain contributed samples from acute and convalescent COVID-19. Sources were T cells, B-cell-depleted T cells, or PBMCs; the material itself was cDNA or gDNA.

As handled by the study authors: Estimation of nucleated cell counts relied on the amplification of reference gene primers. Repertoires were generated with immunoSEQ multiplex PCR, while TCRdb's copy carries only in-frame clones and drops some. V, J and clone size were drawn from that table, and D and trimming were deduced from the DNA. The profile shows 340,000 or so clones, 65% to 85% of them singletons. This CDR3 is built from 14 residues. V was clipped by 3 bases and J by 7 bases; unmatched bases: 6. Germline V gene lookup returns CDR1 SGDLS and CDR2 YYNGEE. The sequenced sample was peripheral blood. V gene TRBV9 combines with J gene TRBJ2-1; 8 bases line up with TRBD2. This sequence originates from a man between 25 and 39 years old with active or convalescent COVID-19. The CDR3: CASSGAGGYNEQFF. The CDR3 nucleotides read TGTGCCAGCAGCGGCGCGGGAGGATATAATGAGCAGTTCTTC. Variable domain in full (rest from reference TRBV9 and TRBJ2-1): DSGVTQTPKHLITATGQRVTLRCSPRSGDLSVYWYQQSLDQGLQFLIQYYNGEERAKGNILERFSAQQFPDLHSELNLSSLELGDSALYFCASSGAGGYNEQFFGPGTRLTVL.